This note documents a single T cell receptor (beta chain) sequence. Here immunoSEQ multiplex PCR was the method, and the copy in TCRdb shows in-frame clones only, minus some. This sample has about 64,000 clones, with 88% found just once. The data were taken from a study of OX40 agonist ivuxolimab in advanced cancers. Study in general: Partial responses were achieved by three patients, of whom one had hepatocellular carcinoma and two had cutaneous melanoma.

V dropped 6 bases and J dropped 4; count of bases not matched to a gene: 4. This CDR3 contains 15 residues. Per the germline V gene, CDR1 is LNHDA and CDR2 is SQIVND (reference sequence). J is TRBJ2-2 and V is TRBV19; 11 nucleotides agree with TRBD1. The source was CD4+ or CD8+ T cells sorted from blood, collected in a trial of the OX40 agonist ivuxolimab. This clonotype was obtained from an adult with an advanced solid tumor such as melanoma, head and neck, liver or kidney cancer. This chain's CDR3 is CASSWTGGFTGELFF. The DNA of the CDR3 is TGTGCCAGTAGCTGGACAGGGGGCTTCACCGGGGAGCTGTTTTTT.